These 28 T cell receptor beta chains came from one sample sequenced in a study of blood T cell repertoires in COVID-19. Sequencing used immunoSEQ multiplex PCR; TCRdb keeps in-frame clones, though not all of them. The sample lists a few hundred thousand clones; approximately 85% were seen once. The sequenced sample consisted of peripheral blood. These receptors were obtained from a human donor in a cohort sampled during active COVID-19.

The chain carries TRBV14 and TRBJ2-7; 12 nucleotides agree with TRBD1. There are 16 residues in the CDR3. Germline CDR1 reads SGHDN; CDR2 reads FVKESK. The V gene end was trimmed by 0 bases and the J gene end by 7 bases; junction bases not matched to a gene: 7. The DNA for the CDR3 is TGTGCCAGCAGCCAAGAACCGGGACAGGGGGCGCGTGAGCAGTACTTC. Protein sequence: CASSQEPGQGAREQYF.

The chain is built from TRBV27 and TRBJ1-2; 11 nucleotides agree with TRBD1. Germline lookup yields CDR1 MNHEY and CDR2 SMNVEV (reference sequence). J lost 6 bases, V lost 10 bases, and 10 bases had no gene match. CDR3 size: 14 residues. CDR3 amino acids: CATSPWGQGDGYTF. CDR3 nucleotides: TGTGCCACTTCTCCCTGGGGACAGGGGGATGGCTACACCTTC.

The V call is TRBV5-6, the J call TRBJ1-5, with unresolved D. V shed 2 bases and J shed 4 bases, with 10 bases lying between them. CDR3 length: 14 amino acids. Germline CDR1 reads SGHDT; CDR2 reads YYEEEE. The CDR3 sequence: CASSLLSQNQPQHF. The CDR3 region has the DNA TGTGCCAGCAGCTTACTAAGCCAGAATCAGCCCCAGCATTTT.

The chain links TRBV5-5 to TRBJ2-7; tentatively, D is TRBD2 (5 bases). CDR1 and CDR2 (germline): SGHKS, YYEKEE (reference sequence). The V end was cut by 0 bases, the J end by 4 bases, with 11 bases between. This CDR3 comprises 14 residues. The CDR3 here is CASSLAGLSYEQYF. The CDR3 DNA follows: TGTGCCAGCAGCTTGGCCGGACTGTCTTACGAGCAGTACTTC.

The chain links TRBV4-1 to TRBJ1-5; no clear D. CDR1 and CDR2 from the germline V gene are MGHRA and YSYEKL. V was trimmed by 4 bases and J by 4 bases, leaving 11 bases between them. This CDR3 comprises 14 residues. The CDR3 DNA reads as TGCGCCAGCAGCCGCAACGAGAAAAATCAGCCCCAGCATTTT. Translating it yields CASSRNEKNQPQHF.

The table lists this clone with a count of one. This chain connects TRBV5-6 to TRBJ1-5; TRBD1 aligns across 7 bases. This CDR3 is built from 16 residues. Trimming at V came to 3 bases and at J to 7 bases, leaving 13 bases not matched to a gene. Germline assignment: CDR1 SGHDT and CDR2 YYEEEE. The CDR3, as DNA: TGTGCCAGCAGCTCCGGCCCGACAGGGAGGAACCAGCCCCAGCATTTT. Translation: CASSSGPTGRNQPQHF.

This rearrangement joins TRBV11-2 to TRBJ1-2; D gene unclear. The CDR3 is 17 residues long. Germline V gene data show CDR1 as SGHAT and CDR2 as FQNNGV. The ends were cut back, 3 bases at V and 2 bases at J, with 19 bases in the middle. The CDR3 region is CASSFRLIQNGNYGYTF. The CDR3 nucleotides are TGTGCCAGCAGCTTTAGACTTATCCAAAACGGAAACTATGGCTACACCTTC.

The V call is TRBV13, the J call TRBJ1-1; D gene ambiguous. Germline V CDR1 and CDR2: PRHDT, FYEKMQ (reference sequence). This CDR3 is 13 amino acids long. V dropped 6 bases and J dropped 5 bases, with 13 bases sitting between them. The CDR3 DNA reads as TGTGCCAGCAGTTCCGACCCGGGGACTGAAGCTTTCTTT. Translating it yields CASSSDPGTEAFF.

The V gene is TRBV5-8, the J gene TRBJ1-2, with D maybe TRBD1 (6 bases). This CDR3 contains 15 residues. Germline CDR1 reads SGHTS; CDR2 reads YDEGEE. Trimming took 0 bases from V and 8 from J, leaving 17 bases between them. The CDR3 bases are TGTGCCAGCAGCTTGGTGGGGGCTAGGGATCACGGCTACACCTTC. This codes for CASSLVGARDHGYTF.

The chain combines TRBV2 with TRBJ1-6; TRBD1 aligns across 7 bases. With 6 bases clipped from V and 9 bases from J, the junction kept 8 bases outside the gene matches. The CDR3 length is 14 residues. The germline V gene encodes CDR1 SNHLY and CDR2 FYNNEI. The CDR3 nucleotides read TGTGCCAGCAGAGGGGAAGGGGGCGTTTCACCCCTCCACTTT. This sequence encodes CASRGEGGVSPLHF.

The genes are TRBV7-2 and TRBJ2-7, with a possible D match to TRBD1 (7 bases). Germline assignment: CDR1 SGHTA and CDR2 FQGNSA. This CDR3 is 19 amino acids long. V was trimmed by 2 bases and J by 0 bases, leaving 23 bases between them. CDR3 DNA sequence: TGTGCCAGCAGCTTAAGGACAGGCGTCGTAGGGGGGTCCTCCTACGAGCAGTACTTC. As protein: CASSLRTGVVGGSSYEQYF.

This sequence joins TRBV7-8 and TRBJ1-2; D gene ambiguous. Germline CDR1 is SGHVS and CDR2 is FQNEAQ. The V end lost 3 bases, the J end lost 4 bases, and 9 bases lay between the germline ends. The CDR3 loop spans 13 amino acids. The CDR3 region has the DNA TGTGCCAGCAGCTTGGGAGTTCTCTATGGCTACACCTTC. As protein: CASSLGVLYGYTF.

This chain joins TRBV10-3 and TRBJ2-2, with TRBD2 matching 10 bases. Trimming cost V 7 bases and J 3 bases; bases outside gene matches: 8. The CDR3 loop spans 16 amino acids. Germline V gene lookup returns CDR1 ENHRY and CDR2 SYGVKD. CDR3 residues: CAIKGDLAGDTGELFF. The DNA for the CDR3 is TGTGCCATCAAGGGAGATCTAGCGGGAGACACCGGGGAGCTGTTTTTT.

This chain links TRBV7-9 with TRBJ1-4; D remains ambiguous. Looked up from germline, CDR1 is SEHNR and CDR2 is FQNEAQ (reference sequence). This CDR3 contains 16 residues. V shed 5 bases and J shed 0 bases, with 13 bases lying between them. The CDR3 sequence is CASSPAYVATNEKLFF. The CDR3 bases are TGTGCCAGCAGCCCCGCATACGTAGCAACTAATGAAAAACTGTTTTTT.

In the case of this clone: One junction end does not reproduce the germline sequence, and a read error may be involved. This chain uses TRBV5-1 with TRBJ2-7, with 10 bases that match TRBD2. The CDR3 consists of 16 residues. The germline V gene encodes CDR1 SGHRS and CDR2 YFSETQ. CDR3 residues: CASSWTVGTSDLISNF. In DNA, the CDR3 is TGCGCCAGCAGCTGGACAGTCGGGACTAGCGATCTCATCTCGAACTTC.

V and J are TRBV7-3 and TRBJ2-2, with 7 bases fitting TRBD1. The germline V gene has CDR1 SGHTA and CDR2 FQGTGA. The CDR3 totals 15 residues. The ends lost 5 bases at V and 3 bases at J; junction bases unmatched: 6. The chain's CDR3 is CASSTGTADTGELFF. The CDR3, as DNA: TGTGCCAGCAGCACCGGGACAGCGGACACCGGGGAGCTGTTTTTT.

The J gene is TRBJ1-5, the V gene TRBV18; D is unclear. Per germline, CDR1 KGHSH and CDR2 LQKENI. The V and J ends lost 3 bases and 3 bases respectively, with 15 bases between them. The CDR3 runs to 16 residues. CDR3 region: CASSPSLIVNNQPQHF. In DNA, the CDR3 is TGTGCCAGCTCACCCAGTTTGATTGTGAACAATCAGCCCCAGCATTTT.

This sequence joins TRBV2 and TRBJ2-6; D is perhaps TRBD1 (5 bases). The V gene's germline CDR1 is SNHLY and CDR2 FYNNEI. This CDR3 has 16 amino acids. V gave up 1 base and J gave up 3 bases, with 10 bases separating them. CDR3 nucleotide sequence: TGTGCCAGCAGTGAAGTATGGGGCGGTGGGGCCAACGTCCTGACTTTC. Residues: CASSEVWGGGANVLTF.

The chain recombines TRBV2 with TRBJ2-1, with D possibly being TRBD2 (6 bases). CDR1 and CDR2 from the germline V gene are SNHLY and FYNNEI. V was clipped by 6 bases and J by 6 bases, with 15 bases between them. The length of the CDR3 is 14 residues. The CDR3 loop is CASRAGTGLNEQFF. CDR3 nucleotides: TGTGCCAGCAGGGCCGGGACTGGCCTCAATGAGCAGTTCTTC.

This chain connects TRBV9 to TRBJ1-4, with D unresolved. Between the trimmed V and J ends, which lost 4 bases and 2 bases, there was a span of 12 bases. Per the germline V gene, CDR1 is SGDLS and CDR2 is YYNGEE. The CDR3 is 15 residues long. CDR3: CASSPSAGTNEKLFF. CDR3 sequence (DNA): TGTGCCAGCAGCCCCTCGGCGGGGACTAATGAAAAACTGTTTTTT. Full variable domain (remainder filled in from reference TRBV9 and TRBJ1-4): DSGVTQTPKHLITATGQRVTLRCSPRSGDLSVYWYQQSLDQGLQFLIQYYNGEERAKGNILERFSAQQFPDLHSELNLSSLELGDSALYFCASSPSAGTNEKLFFGSGTQLSVL.

V gene TRBV5-1 combines with J gene TRBJ2-5; 7 positions agree with TRBD1. The junction had 5 bases not matched to a gene; V was cut back by 4 bases and J by 2 bases. The CDR3 runs to 14 residues. Germline V CDR1 and CDR2: SGHRS, YFSETQ. CDR3 loop: CASSQGQPQETQYF. The CDR3 DNA follows: TGCGCCAGCAGCCAGGGACAGCCGCAAGAGACCCAGTACTTC.

This chain links TRBV5-4 with TRBJ2-7, with 8 bases matching TRBD1. V dropped 7 bases and J dropped 2; count of bases not matched to a gene: 11. Germline V CDR1 and CDR2: SGHNT, YYREEE (reference sequence). This CDR3 region has 15 residues. The CDR3 here is CASGSTGGLAYEQYF. The DNA of the CDR3 is TGTGCCAGCGGCTCCACAGGGGGTCTCGCCTACGAGCAGTACTTC.

The genes are TRBV19 and TRBJ1-2, with TRBD1 matching 9 bases. The junction had 6 bases not matched to a gene; V was cut back by 5 bases and J by 5 bases. CDR3 size: 14 residues. Germline V gene sequence: CDR1 LNHDA, CDR2 SQIVND (reference sequence). CDR3 region: CASSPGTGSYGYTF. DNA for the CDR3: TGTGCCAGTAGTCCCGGGACAGGGTCTTATGGCTACACCTTC.

The V and J genes are TRBV5-1 and TRBJ1-2, with TRBD1 matching over 7 bases. The V gene end was trimmed by 6 bases and the J gene end by 2 bases; junction bases not matched to a gene: 1. Germline V gives CDR1 SGHRS, CDR2 YFSETQ. This CDR3 contains 12 residues. In DNA form, the CDR3 reads TGCGCCAGCAAACAGGGGAACTATGGCTACACCTTC. It is translated as CASKQGNYGYTF.

The chain joins TRBV27 to TRBJ1-1; 7 bases line up with TRBD1. The germline V gene has CDR1 MNHEY and CDR2 SMNVEV (reference sequence). V lost 5 bases to trimming and J lost 3 bases; unmatched junction nucleotides: 12. CDR3 length equals 16 residues. This chain's CDR3 is CASSLSRRQGDTEAFF. CDR3 bases: TGTGCCAGCAGTCTTTCGAGGAGGCAGGGGGACACTGAAGCTTTCTTT.

The chain uses TRBV6-5 and TRBJ1-2, with unresolved D. V gave up 6 bases and J gave up 8 bases, with 16 bases separating them. This CDR3 has 13 residues. From germline, CDR1 is MNHEY and CDR2 SVGAGI. The CDR3 DNA follows: TGTGCCAGCAGCGTCGGGAGCGCGGGGGGCTACACCTTC. Its protein product is CASSVGSAGGYTF.

The rearrangement uses TRBV10-2 and TRBJ2-7; TRBD2 matches at 7 bases. CDR1 is WSHSY, CDR2 SAAADI, per germline. J lost 2 bases, V lost 7 bases, and 8 bases had no gene match. This CDR3 has 14 residues. The CDR3 nucleotides read TGCGCCAGCAAGTCAGCGGGGAACGCCTACGAGCAGTACTTC. Residues: CASKSAGNAYEQYF.

Here the CDR3 reads CASSQDRTYRGEQYF. Written as DNA, the CDR3 is TGCGCCAGCAGCCAAGATCGAACCTATAGGGGAGAGCAGTACTTC. The chain is built from TRBV4-1 and TRBJ2-7, with D tentatively TRBD1 (5 bases). The germline V gene has CDR1 MGHRA and CDR2 YSYEKL. Trimming shortened V by 0 bases and J by 7 bases, and 16 bases separated the two germline ends. The CDR3 is 15 residues long.